Detailed here is one T cell receptor (beta chain). Its antigen is as yet unknown. The sample belongs to a study of CD8+ T cells in alopecia areata. On the study more broadly: Tofacitinib therapy took 6 to 18 months; 6 months off drug came after.

Germline loops: CDR1 LGHNA, CDR2 YSLEER. The CDR3 loop spans 16 amino acids. Losses at the gene ends were 0 bases for V and 3 bases for J; bases not matched to a gene: 5. Investigators isolated RNA and reverse transcribed it into cDNA to act as the sequencing template. The data were produced by immunoSEQ multiplex PCR, yet TCRdb's version contains in-frame clones alone and is incomplete. Of around 110,000 clones listed, about four fifths are singletons. The treatment denotes: oral pan-JAK inhibitor, 5-10 mg twice daily. Sorted out of PBMCs were CD4+ T cells and CD8+ T cells. Study-level results: Many expanded lesional clones persisted in scalp and blood during tofacitinib treatment. Scalp data also include sequences from resident alphabeta T cells of normal skin.

This TCR was recovered from a human donor with alopecia areata. The material was CD8+ T cells sorted from blood, obtained at week 24, from a patient treated with tofacitinib. The chain combines TRBV4-3 with TRBJ2-3; 8 positions match TRBD2. The CDR3 DNA sequence: TGCGCCAGCAGCCAAGATCACGGGGGGGCTACAGATACGCAGTATTTT. Protein sequence: CASSQDHGGATDTQYF.